In its sample, the clone carrying this T cell receptor (beta chain) is medium-sized. TCRdb analysed the 5' RACE reads with MiXCR anew, one entry per CDR3 protein. The sample carries 5,000 or so distinct CDR3 sequences, around a quarter recorded once. The sample originates from a study of T-cell memory formation after mild COVID-19. The CDR3 has 13 amino acids. Germline-derived CDR1 and CDR2 are DFQATT and SNEGSKA (reference sequence). This chain connects TRBV20-1 to TRBJ2-2; D gene ambiguous. Sequenced material: PBMCs or a T cell subset sorted from them (not recorded which). The clonotype comes from an adult who had mild COVID-19 (a few samples of this study predate the infection). Cell type and time point are not known. CDR3 protein: CSTKKGLTGELFF. The CDR3 coding sequence is TGCAGCACAAAAAAGGGCCTCACCGGGGAGCTGTTTTTT.